Below, 20 T cell receptor beta chains from the same sample are listed, as sequenced in a study of T cells in Graves' hyperthyroidism and ophthalmopathy. RNA transcripts yielded amplified TCR beta CDR3 regions. TCR CDR3 regions were first amplified by RT-PCR with HTBI primers. TCRdb re-analysed the multiplex PCR reads in MiXCR, keeping a single row per CDR3 protein. The sample shows a few hundred thousand distinct CDR3 sequences, 15% of them seen only once. Source material: blood. The receptors derive from a woman aged 25-40 years with Graves' hyperthyroidism.

The sample holds a few counts of this clonotype. The V call is TRBV28, the J call TRBJ1-2; D is unresolved. With 10 bases removed from V and 0 bases from J, the gap between germline ends came to 6 bases. Germline lookup yields CDR1 MDHEN and CDR2 SYDVKM. CDR3 length: 11 residues. The CDR3 region has the DNA TGTGCCAACCCATCTAACTATGGCTACACCTTC. Translation gives CANPSNYGYTF.

This CDR3 is CSVVGPRQGETQYF. DNA of the CDR3: TGCAGCGTTGTAGGTCCACGACAGGGAGAGACCCAGTACTTC. J is TRBJ2-5 and V is TRBV29-1; 7 bases are a match to TRBD1. The CDR3 sequence is 14 residues long. Germline V gene lookup returns CDR1 SQVTM and CDR2 ANQGSEA. After removal of 4 bases from V and 4 bases from J, the junction contained 9 bases not matched to a gene.

V gene TRBV5-8 combines with J gene TRBJ2-7; D perhaps matches TRBD1 (6 bases). Germline CDR1 reads SGHTS; CDR2 reads YDEGEE. The CDR3 runs to 13 residues. V was shortened by 4 bases and J by 5 bases, with 13 bases between the two germline ends. In DNA, the CDR3 is TGTGCCAGCAGCATATTCAGGGGAGACGAGCAGTACTTC. Protein sequence: CASSIFRGDEQYF. The whole variable domain, remainder taken from reference TRBV5-8 and TRBJ2-7, is EAGVTQSPTHLIKTRGQQATLRCSPISGHTSVYWYQQALGLGLQFLLWYDEGEERNRGNFPPRFSGRQFPNYSSELNVNALELEDSALYLCASSIFRGDEQYFGPGTRLTVT.

This clonotype has at least ten counts. The V gene is TRBV6-6, the J gene TRBJ2-1; 7 positions agree with TRBD2. Losses at the gene ends were 2 bases for V and 9 bases for J; bases not matched to a gene: 4. CDR3 length: 13 residues. The germline gives CDR1 MNHNY, CDR2 SVGAGI (reference sequence). This CDR3 is CASSYAGAIEQFF. DNA for the CDR3: TGTGCCAGCAGTTACGCGGGAGCGATTGAGCAGTTCTTC.

This clonotype was detected many times. The CDR3 DNA follows: TGTGCCAGCAGCCCTGCCCGGACAGGGATTAGCAATCAGCCCCAGCATTTT. This sequence encodes CASSPARTGISNQPQHF. This rearrangement joins TRBV3-1 to TRBJ1-5, with 8 bases that match TRBD1. Looked up from germline, CDR1 is LGHDT and CDR2 is YNNKEL (reference sequence). The CDR3 is 17 amino acids. Trimming at V came to 4 bases and at J to 0 bases, leaving 8 bases not matched to a gene. Full variable domain (rest looked up from reference TRBV3-1 and TRBJ1-5): DTAVSQTPKYLVTQMGNDKSIKCEQNLGHDTMYWYKQDSKKFLKIMFSYNNKELIINETVPNRFSPKSPDKAHLNLHINSLELGDSAVYFCASSPARTGISNQPQHFGDGTRLSIL.

This clonotype came up a few times. The chain carries TRBV6-1 and TRBJ2-7; no clear D gene. The CDR3 has 13 amino acids. From germline, CDR1 is MNHNS and CDR2 SASEGT. The germline V and J ends were trimmed by 5 bases and 3 bases, with 11 bases remaining between them. For the CDR3, the DNA is TGTGCCAGCAGTCCTCTTGGGTTCTACGAGCAGTACTTC. It is translated as CASSPLGFYEQYF.

There are a few counts of this clonotype. The V and J genes are TRBV7-9 and TRBJ2-2; no clear D gene. From germline, CDR1 is SEHNR and CDR2 FQNEAQ (reference sequence). V gave up 1 base and J gave up 2 bases, with 17 bases separating them. The CDR3 covers 18 residues. CDR3 nucleotides: TGTGCCAGCAGCTTAGAAATTTATGAGGTGCATAACACCGGGGAGCTGTTTTTT. It specifies CASSLEIYEVHNTGELFF.

This clonotype appeared a few times. The chain carries TRBV28 and TRBJ2-5; no clear D. Germline V gene sequence: CDR1 MDHEN, CDR2 SYDVKM. This CDR3 spans 11 amino acids. The V end lost 7 bases, the J end lost 1 base, and 4 bases lay between the germline ends. CDR3 DNA: TGTGCCAGCATGCGCCAAGAGACCCAGTACTTC. Translated, it gives CASMRQETQYF.

This clonotype has ten or more counts. The chain uses TRBV28 and TRBJ1-2; 10 bases line up with TRBD1. V lost 3 bases and J lost 4; bases outside the gene matches: 2. The CDR3 sequence is 14 residues long. Germline CDR1 is MDHEN and CDR2 is SYDVKM. The CDR3 bases are TGTGCCAGCAGTTTGACAGGGGGCGGCTATGGCTACACCTTC. This encodes CASSLTGGGYGYTF.

This clonotype turned up a few times. V is TRBV24-1 and J is TRBJ1-2, with 10 bases aligning to TRBD1. In germline, CDR1 is KGHDR, CDR2 SFDVKD. V shed 2 bases, J shed 5 bases, and the junction held 7 bases outside the gene matches. The CDR3 consists of 16 residues. Here the CDR3 reads CATSDSPGQGRYGYTF. Here the CDR3 DNA reads TGTGCCACCAGTGATTCCCCGGGACAGGGGAGGTATGGCTACACCTTC.

This clonotype showed up just a few times. The V call is TRBV12-3 or TRBV12-4, the J call TRBJ2-7, with 14 bases matching TRBD2. Trimming at V came to 6 bases and at J to 4 bases, leaving 5 bases not matched to a gene. The CDR3 is made up of 15 amino acids. The CDR3 DNA sequence: TGTGCCAGCAGCCACGGACTAGCGGGAGGATACGAGCAGTACTTC. Residues: CASSHGLAGGYEQYF.

This clonotype was found many times. The CDR3 nucleotides are TGCAGTGCTATGGATGCGCTCGCCCGGGGGCAGTTCTTC. Amino acid sequence: CSAMDALARGQFF. This chain links TRBV20-1 with TRBJ2-1, with TRBD2 as a possible D gene (5 bases). The CDR3 has 13 amino acids. Per the germline V gene, CDR1 is DFQATT and CDR2 is SNEGSKA (reference sequence). The V gene lost 4 bases and the J gene lost 12 bases, with 19 bases spanning the gap.

V gene TRBV30 combines with J gene TRBJ1-2, with TRBD1 identical over 8 bases. This CDR3 comprises 11 residues. After removal of 2 bases from V and 8 bases from J, the junction contained 1 base not matched to a gene. Germline V gene lookup returns CDR1 GTSNPN and CDR2 SVGIG (reference sequence). CDR3 loop: CAWSRQGGYTF. CDR3 in DNA: TGTGCCTGGAGTAGACAGGGGGGCTACACCTTC.

This clonotype was seen repeatedly, ten times or more. V gene TRBV6-1 combines with J gene TRBJ2-7, with 8 positions matching TRBD2. Germline values: CDR1 MNHNS, CDR2 SASEGT. J lost 1 base, V lost 4 bases, and 3 bases had no gene match. The CDR3 contains 14 residues. CDR3 residues: CASSAQRESYEQYF. For the CDR3, the DNA is TGTGCCAGCAGTGCCCAGCGGGAGTCCTACGAGCAGTACTTC.

This clonotype was detected many times. The rearrangement uses TRBV20-1 and TRBJ2-7, with D tentatively TRBD2 (6 bases). V shed 1 base and J shed 5 bases, with 12 bases lying between them. The CDR3 contains 13 residues. Germline assignment: CDR1 DFQATT and CDR2 SNEGSKA (reference sequence). CDR3 DNA: TGCAGTGCTAGAGCCGCGGGGTACGACGAGCAGTACTTC. It codes for CSARAAGYDEQYF.

At least ten counts were recorded for this clonotype. The rearrangement links TRBV6-1 to TRBJ2-1; a weak D match, TRBD2 (6 bases). V was pared by 4 bases and J by 3 bases, with 16 bases between. The CDR3 extends over 16 amino acids. Germline CDR1 and CDR2: MNHNS and SASEGT. The CDR3 DNA reads as TGTGCCAGCAGTGCCGGCCCGGGACTCGACTACAATGAGCAGTTCTTC. Protein: CASSAGPGLDYNEQFF.

This clonotype has a count of ten or more. The chain couples TRBV28 to TRBJ2-7; D not resolved. Trimming removed 5 bases at V and 2 bases at J, with 16 bases between. The CDR3 is made up of 15 amino acids. Germline CDR1 is MDHEN and CDR2 is SYDVKM. CDR3 nucleotides: TGTGCCAGCAGTCCCAGTTGGACGGTAGCCTACGAGCAGTACTTC. Protein sequence: CASSPSWTVAYEQYF. Based on the CDR3 plus reference TRBV28 and TRBJ2-7, the full variable domain is DVKVTQSSRYLVKRTGEKVFLECVQDMDHENMFWYRQDPGLGLRLIYFSYDVKMKEKGDIPEGYSVSREKKERFSLILESASTNQTSMYLCASSPSWTVAYEQYFGPGTRLTVT.

This clonotype was detected many times. The chain employs TRBV9 and TRBJ2-7; D gene unclear. The CDR3 sequence is 13 residues long. V was clipped by 0 bases and J by 7 bases, with 11 bases between them. CDR1 is SGDLS and CDR2 is YYNGEE in the germline V gene. CDR3 DNA sequence: TGTGCCAGCAGCGTAGCCCCTGGGCGGGAGCAGTACTTC. Protein sequence: CASSVAPGREQYF. Drawing the rest from reference TRBV9 and TRBJ2-7, the complete variable domain is DSGVTQTPKHLITATGQRVTLRCSPRSGDLSVYWYQQSLDQGLQFLIQYYNGEERAKGNILERFSAQQFPDLHSELNLSSLELGDSALYFCASSVAPGREQYFGPGTRLTVT.

This clonotype was recorded at least ten times. The chain is built from TRBV27 and TRBJ2-1; D remains unclear. Germline CDR1 and CDR2: MNHEY and SMNVEV (reference sequence). V was cut by 6 bases and J by 0 bases, with 6 bases left in between. This CDR3 is built from 13 residues. The CDR3 sequence: CASRPSSYNEQFF. As DNA, the CDR3 is TGTGCCAGCAGGCCGAGCTCCTACAATGAGCAGTTCTTC.

This clonotype was picked up a small number of times. V gene TRBV20-1 combines with J gene TRBJ1-6; no firm D call. The CDR3 has 14 residues. V shed 3 bases and J shed 4 bases, with 10 bases lying between them. Germline V gives CDR1 DFQATT, CDR2 SNEGSKA (reference sequence). The CDR3 here is CSASRTVYNSPLHF. CDR3 sequence (DNA): TGCAGTGCTAGTAGGACCGTATATAATTCACCCCTCCACTTT.